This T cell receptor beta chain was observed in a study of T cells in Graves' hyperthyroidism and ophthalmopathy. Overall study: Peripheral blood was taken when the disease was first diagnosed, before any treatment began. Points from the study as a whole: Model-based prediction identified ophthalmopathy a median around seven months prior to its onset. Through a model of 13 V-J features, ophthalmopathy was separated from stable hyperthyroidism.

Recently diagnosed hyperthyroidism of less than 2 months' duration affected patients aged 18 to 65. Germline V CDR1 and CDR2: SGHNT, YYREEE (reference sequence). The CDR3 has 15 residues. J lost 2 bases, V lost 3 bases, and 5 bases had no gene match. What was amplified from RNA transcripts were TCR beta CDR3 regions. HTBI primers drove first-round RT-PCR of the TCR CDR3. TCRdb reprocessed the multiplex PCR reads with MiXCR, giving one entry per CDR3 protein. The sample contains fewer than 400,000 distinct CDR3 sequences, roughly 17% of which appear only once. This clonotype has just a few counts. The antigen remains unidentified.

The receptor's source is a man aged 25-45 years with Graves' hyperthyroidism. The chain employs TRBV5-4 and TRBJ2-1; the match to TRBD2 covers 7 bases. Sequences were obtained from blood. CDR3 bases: TGTGCCAGCAGCTCGGGAGGCTCTACCTACAATGAGCAGTTCTTC. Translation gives CASSSGGSTYNEQFF.